These 22 T cell receptor beta chains were sequenced from one sample in a study of T cell changes during pregnancy in multiple sclerosis. Using immunoSEQ multiplex PCR, the repertoire was profiled, and TCRdb retains in-frame clones only, with some absent. The table lists around 88,000 clones, 90% to 95% of them singletons, with approximately 2.4% in the top ten. This material consisted of peripheral blood, taken in the first trimester of pregnancy. These receptor sequences come from a female donor with multiple sclerosis, enrolled in a pregnancy study.

The chain combines TRBV5-4 with TRBJ2-2; TRBD1 matches at 8 bases. Germline CDR1 reads SGHNT; CDR2 reads YYREEE (reference sequence). This CDR3 has 14 amino acids. J gave up 3 bases and V 5 bases, and 3 bases lay outside the gene matches. DNA of the CDR3: TGTGCCAGCAGGTCGGACAGGGACACCGGGGAGCTGTTTTTT. Amino acid sequence: CASRSDRDTGELFF. The whole variable domain, filled in from reference TRBV5-4 and TRBJ2-2, reads ETGVTQSPTHLIKTRGQQVTLRCSSQSGHNTVSWYQQALGQGPQFIFQYYREEENGRGNFPPRFSGLQFPNYSSELNVNALELDDSALYLCASRSDRDTGELFFGEGSRLTVL.

This rearrangement joins TRBV9 to TRBJ1-2, with D possibly being TRBD1 (6 bases). V gave up 4 bases and J gave up 7 bases, with 20 bases separating them. The CDR3 length is 15 residues. CDR1 SGDLS and CDR2 YYNGEE come from the germline V gene. CDR3 DNA sequence: TGTGCCAGCAGCCTAATTGCGGGGGGCCTTGTTGGCTACACCTTC. Amino acid sequence: CASSLIAGGLVGYTF.

CDR3 protein: CASSLVGGGLWETQYF. The CDR3 region has the DNA TGTGCCAGCAGCTTAGTAGGCGGGGGCCTTTGGGAGACCCAGTACTTC. The chain employs TRBV7-9 and TRBJ2-5; D possibly corresponds to TRBD2 (7 bases). The CDR3 covers 16 residues. Trimming stripped 1 base from V and 5 bases from J, with 17 bases between. Germline lookup yields CDR1 SEHNR and CDR2 FQNEAQ (reference sequence).

This chain uses TRBV13 with TRBJ2-1; no clear D gene. Trimming left V 5 bases short and J 8 bases short, with 10 bases between. Germline values: CDR1 PRHDT, CDR2 FYEKMQ (reference sequence). The CDR3 consists of 12 residues. This CDR3 is CASSDRGDEQFF. Written as DNA, the CDR3 is TGTGCCAGCAGCGATAGAGGCGATGAGCAGTTCTTC.

This rearrangement joins TRBV14 to TRBJ2-3; TRBD1 matches at 9 bases. The V and J ends lost 4 bases and 1 base, in that order; junction bases with no gene match: 6. Germline V lookup: CDR1 SGHDN, CDR2 FVKESK. This CDR3 has 16 amino acids. DNA for the CDR3: TGTGCCAGCAGCCCATTCTGGACAGGGGGCACAGATACGCAGTATTTT. Translating it yields CASSPFWTGGTDTQYF.

At least ten counts were recorded for this clone. The rearrangement uses TRBV28 and TRBJ1-5, with 8 bases identical to TRBD1. CDR1 is MDHEN, CDR2 SYDVKM, per germline. This CDR3 is built from 14 residues. The trim removed 3 bases at V and 7 bases at J, leaving 5 bases unmatched. The CDR3 reads CASSLDREFQPQHF. DNA for the CDR3: TGTGCCAGCAGTTTGGACAGGGAGTTCCAGCCCCAGCATTTT.

The gene calls are TRBV5-6 and TRBJ2-4; the D gene is possibly TRBD2 (5 bases). CDR3 length: 13 amino acids. Germline CDR1 and CDR2: SGHDT and YYEEEE. The germline V and J ends were trimmed by 4 bases and 1 base, with 6 bases remaining between them. The CDR3 reads CASSRGAKNIQYF. DNA of the CDR3: TGTGCCAGCAGCAGAGGGGCCAAAAACATTCAGTACTTC.

The chain carries TRBV5-1 and TRBJ2-2; 7 nucleotides line up with TRBD2. This CDR3 contains 16 residues. CDR1 is SGHRS and CDR2 is YFSETQ in the germline V gene. Germline trimming cut 4 bases from V and 5 bases from J; bases unmatched to any gene: 11. In DNA form, the CDR3 reads TGCGCCAGCAGCCCCCCTTTTGCGGGGGATACCGGGGAGCTGTTTTTT. It specifies CASSPPFAGDTGELFF.

This chain connects TRBV19 to TRBJ2-7, with 10 positions matching TRBD2. The V and J ends lost 7 bases and 5 bases, in that order; junction bases with no gene match: 20. This CDR3 comprises 18 residues. CDR1 LNHDA and CDR2 SQIVND come from the germline V gene (reference sequence). The CDR3 spells CASNPGSGRALSFNEQYF. The DNA of the CDR3 is TGTGCCAGTAACCCGGGGAGCGGGAGGGCCCTGAGCTTCAACGAGCAGTACTTC. Supplemented by reference TRBV19 and TRBJ2-7, the full variable domain reads DGGITQSPKYLFRKEGQNVTLSCEQNLNHDAMYWYRQDPGQGLRLIYYSQIVNDFQKGDIAEGYSVSREKKESFPLTVTSAQKNPTAFYLCASNPGSGRALSFNEQYFGPGTRLTVT.

The rearrangement uses TRBV6-1 and TRBJ1-5; D unclear. The CDR3 runs to 15 residues. Germline V CDR1 and CDR2: MNHNS, SASEGT. V gave up 4 bases and J gave up 3 bases, with 13 bases separating them. CDR3 region: CASSGDGLNNQPQHF. In DNA, the CDR3 is TGTGCCAGCAGTGGTGATGGGCTGAACAATCAGCCCCAGCATTTT.

The chain uses TRBV11-1 and TRBJ2-7, with D possibly matching TRBD1 (6 bases). This CDR3 is built from 13 residues. Trimming removed 6 bases from V and 3 bases from J, with 12 bases in between. Germline assignment: CDR1 SGHAT and CDR2 FQDESV (reference sequence). CDR3 sequence (DNA): TGTGCCAGCAGGCCGGCAGGGGTCTACGAGCAGTACTTC. Its protein product is CASRPAGVYEQYF. Combining the CDR3 with reference TRBV11-1 and TRBJ2-7 gives the whole variable domain EAEVAQSPRYKITEKSQAVAFWCDPISGHATLYWYRQILGQGPELLVQFQDESVVDDSQLPKDRFSAERLKGVDSTLKIQPAELGDSAMYLCASRPAGVYEQYFGPGTRLTVT.

The chain joins TRBV6-5 to TRBJ2-5; 10 nucleotides line up with TRBD2. Germline V CDR1 and CDR2: MNHEY, SVGAGI. The CDR3 length is 15 residues. The ends lost 2 bases at V and 1 base at J; junction bases unmatched: 1. Written as DNA, the CDR3 is TGTGCCAGCAGTTACACTAGCGGGATCCAAGAGACCCAGTACTTC. Amino acids: CASSYTSGIQETQYF.

This chain uses TRBV5-4 with TRBJ1-4; possible D gene TRBD1, 6 bases. The CDR3 has 15 residues. Between the trimmed V and J ends, which lost 1 base and 5 bases, there was a span of 12 bases. The germline V gene encodes CDR1 SGHNT and CDR2 YYREEE (reference sequence). The CDR3 DNA is TGTGCCAGCAGCTTGCGGGGGAGGGGGAATGAAAAACTGTTTTTT. Its translation: CASSLRGRGNEKLFF.

V usage is TRBV4-1 and J usage is TRBJ2-1; 9 bases are a match to TRBD2. Germline V gene data show CDR1 as MGHRA and CDR2 as YSYEKL. This CDR3 comprises 15 residues. The V segment lost 1 base and the J segment 4 bases; nucleotides outside the gene matches: 2. CDR3 sequence (DNA): TGCGCCAGCAGCCAAGGGCGGGGGGGTTACAATGAGCAGTTCTTC. Protein product: CASSQGRGGYNEQFF.

The V and J genes are TRBV30 and TRBJ1-2; D uncertain. Germline V gene sequence: CDR1 GTSNPN, CDR2 SVGIG (reference sequence). The CDR3 is made up of 17 amino acids. The V and J ends lost 0 bases and 3 bases respectively, with 20 bases between them. CDR3 amino acids: CAWSVSSITRQYYGYTF. DNA of the CDR3: TGTGCCTGGAGTGTATCTAGCATAACGAGGCAGTACTATGGCTACACCTTC.

A single count supports this clone. J is TRBJ2-7 and V is TRBV7-2, with D possibly being TRBD2 (6 bases). V lost 3 bases, J lost 7 bases, and 16 bases lay in between. CDR1 and CDR2 (germline): SGHTA, FQGNSA. This CDR3 spans 14 amino acids. The CDR3 protein is CASSFVAAVNEQYF. The CDR3 coding sequence is TGTGCCAGCAGCTTCGTAGCGGCCGTGAATGAGCAGTACTTC.

The chain uses TRBV7-9 and TRBJ2-5; D might be TRBD1 (6 bases). Trimming shortened V by 3 bases and J by 2 bases, and 13 bases separated the two germline ends. The CDR3 runs 15 residues. Looked up from germline, CDR1 is SEHNR and CDR2 is FQNEAQ (reference sequence). The DNA for the CDR3 is TGTGCCAGCAGCTTGGTACAGGGCGAACAAGAGACCCAGTACTTC. Its protein is CASSLVQGEQETQYF.

The CDR3 nucleotides are TGCGCCAGCAGCTTCGGGGATTACAACACTGAAGCTTTCTTT. Encoded protein: CASSFGDYNTEAFF. V and J are TRBV5-1 and TRBJ1-1; D remains unclear. Germline CDR1 SGHRS, CDR2 YFSETQ. CDR3 length: 14 amino acids. V dropped 2 bases and J dropped 2 bases, with 10 bases sitting between them.

The genes are TRBV19 and TRBJ1-1, with TRBD1 as a possible D gene (6 bases). Germline V gene sequence: CDR1 LNHDA, CDR2 SQIVND (reference sequence). Trimming removed 4 bases at V and 1 base at J, with 13 bases between. The CDR3 length is 15 residues. The chain's CDR3 is CASSTYETGNTEAFF. In DNA form, the CDR3 reads TGTGCCAGTAGTACCTACGAGACAGGGAACACTGAAGCTTTCTTT. Full variable domain (outside the CDR3, taken from reference TRBV19 and TRBJ1-1): DGGITQSPKYLFRKEGQNVTLSCEQNLNHDAMYWYRQDPGQGLRLIYYSQIVNDFQKGDIAEGYSVSREKKESFPLTVTSAQKNPTAFYLCASSTYETGNTEAFFGQGTRLTVV.

The gene calls are TRBV5-1 and TRBJ2-5; D ambiguous. Germline loops: CDR1 SGHRS, CDR2 YFSETQ. V shed 0 bases and J shed 5 bases, with 5 bases lying between them. The CDR3 has 12 residues. The CDR3 DNA reads as TGCGCCAGCAGCTTGGCCCGGGAGACCCAGTACTTC. Amino acid sequence: CASSLARETQYF.

This sequence joins TRBV5-1 and TRBJ2-7; 7 bases are a match to TRBD2. V lost 5 bases to trimming and J lost 2 bases; unmatched junction nucleotides: 7. The CDR3 is made up of 14 amino acids. Germline-derived CDR1 and CDR2 are SGHRS and YFSETQ. This chain's CDR3 is CASSVAGPTYEQYF. The CDR3 DNA follows: TGCGCCAGCAGTGTAGCGGGCCCAACCTACGAGCAGTACTTC.

A single count supports this clone. This chain joins TRBV14 and TRBJ2-1, with a tentative D call TRBD1 (6 bases). Trimming removed 2 bases at V and 9 bases at J, with 11 bases between. CDR3 size: 13 residues. CDR1 is SGHDN, CDR2 FVKESK, per germline. The CDR3 here is CASSQSGASEQFF. CDR3 sequence (DNA): TGTGCCAGCAGCCAATCAGGGGCCAGTGAGCAGTTCTTC.